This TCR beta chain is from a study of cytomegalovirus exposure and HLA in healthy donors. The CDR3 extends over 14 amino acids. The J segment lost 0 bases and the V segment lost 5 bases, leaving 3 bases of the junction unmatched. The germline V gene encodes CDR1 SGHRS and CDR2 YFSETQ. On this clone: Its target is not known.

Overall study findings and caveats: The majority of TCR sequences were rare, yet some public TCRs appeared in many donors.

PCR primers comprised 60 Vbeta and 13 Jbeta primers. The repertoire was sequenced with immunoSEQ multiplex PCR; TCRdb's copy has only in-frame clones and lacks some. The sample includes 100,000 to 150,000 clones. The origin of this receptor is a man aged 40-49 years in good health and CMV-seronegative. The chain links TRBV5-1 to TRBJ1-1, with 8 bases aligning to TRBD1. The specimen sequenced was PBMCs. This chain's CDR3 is CASSDRGLNTEAFF. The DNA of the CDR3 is TGCGCCAGCAGTGACAGGGGCTTGAACACTGAAGCTTTCTTT.